The clone carrying this TCR beta chain has more than one count but fewer than ten. Antigen unknown. The data were taken from a study of tumour-infiltrating T cells in Burkitt lymphoma. Background on the study: The Burkitt lymphoma cohort spanned all epidemiological subtypes. Productive clonality predicted overall and progression-free survival. General study findings and limits: Several public clonotypes were shared across many Burkitt lymphoma patients.

CDR3 length: 15 residues. Germline V gene sequence: CDR1 SGHAT, CDR2 FQNNGV. V was shortened by 1 base and J by 7 bases, with 16 bases between the two germline ends. Profiled with immunoSEQ multiplex PCR; TCRdb holds only in-frame clones, not every one. Among around 3,900 clones listed, around 15% were seen once. This clonotype was obtained from a human donor with Burkitt lymphoma. The chain couples TRBV11-2 to TRBJ2-5; D unresolved. Material for sequencing was tumor tissue. Here the CDR3 reads CASSLGTNSIGTQYF. CDR3 nucleotide sequence: TGTGCCAGCAGCTTAGGGACCAACAGTATTGGGACCCAGTACTTC.